A single T cell receptor beta chain is shown here with its context. Its cognate antigen is unknown. Researchers ran the PCR with 60 Vbeta and 13 Jbeta primers. Using immunoSEQ multiplex PCR, the repertoire was profiled, and TCRdb retains in-frame clones only, with some absent. Among about 150,000 clones listed, approximately 80% were seen once. This sample is drawn from a study of cytomegalovirus exposure and HLA in healthy donors. General study points: For TCR beta chains, V- and J-gene trimming was later linked to a missense DCLRE1C variant. The study had only CMV serostatus as immune exposure information. Most TCR sequences were uncommon, yet certain public TCRs appeared in many donors.

This receptor was taken from a man aged 30-40 years in good health and CMV-seropositive. Specimen: PBMCs.

CDR3 amino acids: CASRPEGGELYEQYF. CDR3 in DNA: TGTGCCAGTAGACCGGAGGGGGGGGAATTATACGAGCAGTACTTC. The chain combines TRBV19 with TRBJ2-7; D may be TRBD2 (7 bases). This CDR3 contains 15 residues. Germline assignment: CDR1 LNHDA and CDR2 SQIVND (reference sequence). V shed 6 bases and J shed 4 bases, with 19 bases lying between them.